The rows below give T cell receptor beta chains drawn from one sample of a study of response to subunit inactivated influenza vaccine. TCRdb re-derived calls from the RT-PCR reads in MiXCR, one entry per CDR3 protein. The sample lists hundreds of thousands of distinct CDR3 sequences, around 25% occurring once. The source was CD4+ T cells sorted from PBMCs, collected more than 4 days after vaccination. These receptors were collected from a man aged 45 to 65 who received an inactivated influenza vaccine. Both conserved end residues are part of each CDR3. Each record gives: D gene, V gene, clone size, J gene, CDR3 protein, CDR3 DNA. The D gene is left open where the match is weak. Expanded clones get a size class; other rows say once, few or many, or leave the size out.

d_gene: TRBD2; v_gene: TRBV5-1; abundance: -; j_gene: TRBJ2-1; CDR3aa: CASSLDAGGLVEQFF; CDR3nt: TGCGCCAGCAGCTTGGATGCGGGGGGCCTGGTTGAGCAGTTCTTC
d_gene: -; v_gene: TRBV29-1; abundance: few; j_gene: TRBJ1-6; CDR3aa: CSVALAPGRSPLHF; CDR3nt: TGCAGCGTTGCTTTGGCTCCGGGGCGCTCACCCCTCCACTTT
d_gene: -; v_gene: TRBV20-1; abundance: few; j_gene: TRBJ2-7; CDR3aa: CSARDKTYEQYF; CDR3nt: TGCAGTGCTAGAGACAAGACCTACGAGCAGTACTTC
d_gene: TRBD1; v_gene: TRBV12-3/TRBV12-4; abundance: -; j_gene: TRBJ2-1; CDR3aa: CASSPGGDRGAGEQFF; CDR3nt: TGTGCCAGCAGTCCCGGAGGGGACAGGGGCGCGGGTGAGCAGTTCTTC
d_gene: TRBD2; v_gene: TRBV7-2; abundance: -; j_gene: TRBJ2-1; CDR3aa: CASSSKGLAGGLEQFF; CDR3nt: TGTGCCAGCAGCTCGAAGGGCCTAGCGGGGGGGCTTGAGCAGTTCTTC
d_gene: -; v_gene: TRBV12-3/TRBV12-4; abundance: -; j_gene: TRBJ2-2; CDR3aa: CASSLEGAGELFF; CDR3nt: TGTGCCAGCAGTTTGGAGGGAGCCGGGGAGCTGTTTTTT
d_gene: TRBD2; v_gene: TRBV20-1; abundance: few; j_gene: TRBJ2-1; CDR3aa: CSASYGRGYEQFF; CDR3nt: TGCAGTGCTTCCTACGGGAGGGGCTATGAGCAGTTCTTC
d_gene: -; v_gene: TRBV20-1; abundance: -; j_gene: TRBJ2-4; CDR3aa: CSASGLAKNIQYF; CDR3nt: TGCAGTGCTAGTGGTCTAGCCAAAAACATTCAGTACTTC
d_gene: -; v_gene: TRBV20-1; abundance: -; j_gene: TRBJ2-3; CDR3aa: CSATSFRGSTDTQYF; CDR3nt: TGCAGTGCTACCTCATTCCGGGGTAGCACAGATACGCAGTATTTT
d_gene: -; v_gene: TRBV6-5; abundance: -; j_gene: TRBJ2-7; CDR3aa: CASSFSRWTKANEQYF; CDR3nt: TGTGCCAGCAGTTTTTCTCGCTGGACGAAGGCTAACGAGCAGTACTTC
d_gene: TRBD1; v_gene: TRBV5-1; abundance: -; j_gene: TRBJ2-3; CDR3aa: CASSLATGAVADTQYF; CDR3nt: TGCGCCAGCAGCCTGGCTACAGGGGCCGTGGCAGATACGCAGTATTTT
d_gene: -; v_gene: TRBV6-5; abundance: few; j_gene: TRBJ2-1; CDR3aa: CASSYGTGWTREQFF; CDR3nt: TGTGCCAGCAGTTACGGTACGGGATGGACAAGAGAGCAGTTCTTC
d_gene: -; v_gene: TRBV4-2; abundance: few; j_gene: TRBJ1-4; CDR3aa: CASSPGPGNEKLFF; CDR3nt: TGTGCCAGCAGCCCAGGACCCGGTAATGAAAAACTGTTTTTT
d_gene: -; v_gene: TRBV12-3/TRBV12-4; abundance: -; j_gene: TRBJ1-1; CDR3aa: CASSLSGGETEAFF; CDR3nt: TGTGCCAGCAGTTTGTCCGGGGGAGAAACTGAAGCTTTCTTT
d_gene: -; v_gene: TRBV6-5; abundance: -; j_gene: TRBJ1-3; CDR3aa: CASRDSHRPTGNTIYF; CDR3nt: TGTGCCAGCAGGGACTCGCACCGGCCCACTGGAAACACCATATATTTT
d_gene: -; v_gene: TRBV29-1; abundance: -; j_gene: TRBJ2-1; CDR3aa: CSDEDLGGTYNEQFF; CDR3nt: TGCAGCGATGAAGATTTGGGGGGAACCTACAATGAGCAGTTCTTC
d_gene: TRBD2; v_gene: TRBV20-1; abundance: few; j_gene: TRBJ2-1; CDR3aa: CSASFIASGRVSEQFF; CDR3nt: TGCAGTGCTAGTTTTATTGCTAGCGGGAGGGTCAGTGAGCAGTTCTTC
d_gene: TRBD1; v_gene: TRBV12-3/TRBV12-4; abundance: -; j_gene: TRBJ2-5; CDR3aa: CASRAGTGGETQYF; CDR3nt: TGTGCCAGCAGAGCCGGGACAGGGGGAGAGACCCAGTACTTC
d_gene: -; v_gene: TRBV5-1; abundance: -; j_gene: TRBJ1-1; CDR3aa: CASGRGRVNTEAFF; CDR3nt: TGCGCCAGCGGGAGGGGACGGGTGAACACTGAAGCTTTCTTT
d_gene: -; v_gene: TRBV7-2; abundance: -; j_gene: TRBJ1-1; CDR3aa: CASSLPFTKEAFF; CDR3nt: TGTGCCAGCAGCTTGCCCTTCACAAAGGAAGCTTTCTTT
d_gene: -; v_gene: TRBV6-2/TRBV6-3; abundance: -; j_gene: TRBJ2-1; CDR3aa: CASSYSLARSSYNEQFF; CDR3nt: TGTGCCAGCAGTTACTCTTTAGCGAGAAGCTCCTACAATGAGCAGTTCTTC
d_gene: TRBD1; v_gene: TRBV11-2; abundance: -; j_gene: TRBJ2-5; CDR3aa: CASSLDTGGLTQYF; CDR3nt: TGTGCCAGCAGCTTAGATACAGGGGGGCTGACCCAGTACTTC
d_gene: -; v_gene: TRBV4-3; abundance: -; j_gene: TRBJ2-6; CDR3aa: CASSQVVSGANVLTF; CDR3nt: TGCGCCAGCAGCCAAGTTGTCTCTGGGGCCAACGTCCTGACTTTC
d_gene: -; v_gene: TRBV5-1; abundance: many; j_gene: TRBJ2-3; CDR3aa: CASSHTNRQSQTDTQYF; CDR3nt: TGCGCCAGCAGCCATACAAACAGACAGAGCCAAACAGATACGCAGTATTTT
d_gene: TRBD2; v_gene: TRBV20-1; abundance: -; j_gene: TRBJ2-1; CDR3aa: CSLKRESSYNEQFF; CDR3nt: TGCAGTCTCAAGCGGGAGAGCTCCTACAATGAGCAGTTCTTC
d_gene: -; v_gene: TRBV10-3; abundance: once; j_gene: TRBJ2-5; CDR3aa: CAISERRGTQETQYF; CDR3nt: TGTGCCATCAGTGAGCGGCGGGGGACACAAGAGACCCAGTACTTC
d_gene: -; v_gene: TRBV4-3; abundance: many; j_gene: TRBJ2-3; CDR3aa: CASSPGRRDTQYF; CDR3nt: TGCGCCAGCAGCCCTGGTAGAAGGGATACGCAGTATTTT
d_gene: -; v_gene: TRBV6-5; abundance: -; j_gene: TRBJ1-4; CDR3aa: CASSWEVRTNEKLFF; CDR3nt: TGTGCCAGCAGTTGGGAGGTTAGGACTAATGAAAAACTGTTTTTT
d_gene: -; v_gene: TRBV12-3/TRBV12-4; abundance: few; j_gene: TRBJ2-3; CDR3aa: CASGRGGTDTQYF; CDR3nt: TGTGCCAGCGGGAGAGGGGGCACAGATACGCAGTATTTT
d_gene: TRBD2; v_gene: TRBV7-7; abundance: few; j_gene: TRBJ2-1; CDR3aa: CASSPSSGEQFF; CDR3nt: TGTGCTAGCAGCCCGTCTAGCGGCGAGCAGTTCTTC
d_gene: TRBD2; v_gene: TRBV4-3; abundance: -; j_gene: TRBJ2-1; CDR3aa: CASSWRVEREGPYNEQFF; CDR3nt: TGCGCCAGCAGCTGGCGTGTCGAGCGGGAGGGTCCCTACAATGAGCAGTTCTTC
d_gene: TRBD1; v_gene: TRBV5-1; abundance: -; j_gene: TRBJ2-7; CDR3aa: CASRETGGEQYF; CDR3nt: TGCGCCAGCAGAGAAACAGGGGGCGAGCAGTACTTC
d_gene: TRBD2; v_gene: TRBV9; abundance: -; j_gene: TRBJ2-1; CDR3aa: CASSVTPTSGDNEQFF; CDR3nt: TGTGCCAGCAGCGTAACCCCAACCAGCGGGGACAATGAGCAGTTCTTC
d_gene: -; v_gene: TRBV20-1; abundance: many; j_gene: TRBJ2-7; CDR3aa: CSAHSPEGNYEQYF; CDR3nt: TGCAGTGCTCACTCCCCAGAGGGTAACTACGAGCAGTACTTC
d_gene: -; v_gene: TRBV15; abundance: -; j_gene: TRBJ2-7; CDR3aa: CATTNRDGPYEQYF; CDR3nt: TGTGCCACCACTAACAGGGACGGCCCGTACGAGCAGTACTTC
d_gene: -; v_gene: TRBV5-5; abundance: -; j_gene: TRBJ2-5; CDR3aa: CASSSSPSSIQEVQYF; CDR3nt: TGTGCCAGCAGCTCCTCCCCCTCTAGCATACAAGAGGTCCAGTACTTC
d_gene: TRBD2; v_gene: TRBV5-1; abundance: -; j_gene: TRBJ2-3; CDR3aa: CASSSSSGGGTDTQYF; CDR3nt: TGCGCCAGCAGCTCCTCTAGCGGGGGGGGCACAGATACGCAGTATTTT
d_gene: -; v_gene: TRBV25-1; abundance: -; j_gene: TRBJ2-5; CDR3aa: CASSEQGALETQYF; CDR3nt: TGTGCCAGCAGTGAACAGGGAGCTTTGGAGACCCAGTACTTC
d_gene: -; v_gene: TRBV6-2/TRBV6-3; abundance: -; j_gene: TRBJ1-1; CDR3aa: CASSYVGGTEAFF; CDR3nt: TGTGCCAGCAGTTACGTGGGCGGCACTGAAGCTTTCTTT
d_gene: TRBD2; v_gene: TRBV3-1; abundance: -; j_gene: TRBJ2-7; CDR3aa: CASSQGIPGGSYEQYF; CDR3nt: TGTGCCAGCAGCCAAGGGATCCCGGGAGGCTCCTACGAGCAGTACTTC
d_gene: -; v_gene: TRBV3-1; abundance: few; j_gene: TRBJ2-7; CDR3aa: CASAKAGTEQYF; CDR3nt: TGTGCCAGCGCCAAGGCAGGGACCGAGCAGTACTTC
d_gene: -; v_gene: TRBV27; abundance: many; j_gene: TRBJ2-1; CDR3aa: CASSFNGLPNNEQFF; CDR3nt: TGTGCCAGCAGTTTTAACGGACTGCCTAACAATGAGCAGTTCTTC
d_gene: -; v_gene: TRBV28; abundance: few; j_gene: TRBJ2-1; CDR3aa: CASPPRGTPYNEQFF; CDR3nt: TGTGCCAGCCCACCCCGCGGGACACCCTACAATGAGCAGTTCTTC
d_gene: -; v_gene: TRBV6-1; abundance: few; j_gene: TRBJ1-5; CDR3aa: CASNPAGFNQPQHF; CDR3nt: TGTGCCAGCAACCCCGCAGGGTTCAATCAGCCCCAGCATTTT
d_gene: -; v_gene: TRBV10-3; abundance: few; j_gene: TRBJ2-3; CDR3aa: CAINHQGRDTQYF; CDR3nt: TGTGCCATCAATCATCAGGGACGAGATACGCAGTATTTT
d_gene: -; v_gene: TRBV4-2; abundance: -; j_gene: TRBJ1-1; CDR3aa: CASSRGHRNTEAFF; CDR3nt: TGTGCCAGCAGCCGTGGACACAGGAACACTGAAGCTTTCTTT
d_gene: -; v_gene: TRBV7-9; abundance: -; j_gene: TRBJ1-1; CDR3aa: CASSHRGERTEAFF; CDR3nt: TGTGCCAGCAGCCACCGGGGTGAGCGCACTGAAGCTTTCTTT
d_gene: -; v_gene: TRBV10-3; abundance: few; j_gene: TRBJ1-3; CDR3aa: CAISDLGGSGNTIYF; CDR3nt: TGTGCCATCAGTGATTTAGGGGGCTCTGGAAACACCATATATTTT
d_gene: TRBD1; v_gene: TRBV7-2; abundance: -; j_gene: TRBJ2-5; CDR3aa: CASSLRQGRGETQYF; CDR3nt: TGTGCCAGCAGCTTACGACAGGGGCGTGGAGAGACCCAGTACTTC
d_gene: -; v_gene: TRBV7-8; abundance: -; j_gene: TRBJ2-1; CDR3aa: CASSLYMTVLASYNEQFF; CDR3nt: TGTGCCAGCAGCTTGTATATGACAGTTCTGGCCTCCTACAATGAGCAGTTCTTC
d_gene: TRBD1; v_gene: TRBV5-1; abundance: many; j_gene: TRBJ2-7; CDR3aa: CASSLSTGGSYEQYF; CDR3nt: TGCGCCAGCAGCTTGTCGACAGGGGGCTCCTACGAGCAGTACTTC
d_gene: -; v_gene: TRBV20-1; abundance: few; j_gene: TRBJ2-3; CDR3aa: CSAPAGSGTDTQYF; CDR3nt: TGCAGTGCGCCCGCGGGGAGCGGCACAGATACGCAGTATTTT
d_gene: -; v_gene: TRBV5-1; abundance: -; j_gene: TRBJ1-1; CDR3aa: CASGWDGNTEAFF; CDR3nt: TGCGCCAGCGGATGGGACGGTAACACTGAAGCTTTCTTT
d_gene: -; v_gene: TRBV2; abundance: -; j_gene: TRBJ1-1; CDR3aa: CASSVRGDTEAFF; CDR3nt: TGTGCCAGCAGTGTTCGCGGGGACACTGAAGCTTTCTTT
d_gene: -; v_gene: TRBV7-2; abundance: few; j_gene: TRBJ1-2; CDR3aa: CASSLAGFSGYTF; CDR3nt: TGTGCCAGCAGCTTAGCAGGGTTTAGTGGCTACACCTTC
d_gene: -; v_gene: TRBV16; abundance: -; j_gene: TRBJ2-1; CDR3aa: CASSQRANEQFF; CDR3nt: TGTGCCAGCAGCCAAAGGGCGAATGAGCAGTTCTTC
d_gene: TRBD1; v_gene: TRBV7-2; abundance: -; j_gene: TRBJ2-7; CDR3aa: CASSKGQGPREQYF; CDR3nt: TGTGCCAGCAGCAAGGGACAGGGTCCTCGGGAGCAGTACTTC
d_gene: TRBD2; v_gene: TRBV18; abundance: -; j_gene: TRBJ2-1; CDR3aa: CASSTGLAGNEQFF; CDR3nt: TGTGCCAGCTCAACGGGACTAGCGGGGAATGAGCAGTTCTTC
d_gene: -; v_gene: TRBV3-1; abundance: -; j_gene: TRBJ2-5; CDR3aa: CASSQERLASQTQYF; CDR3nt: TGTGCCAGCAGCCAAGAGAGGCTAGCCAGTCAGACCCAGTACTTC